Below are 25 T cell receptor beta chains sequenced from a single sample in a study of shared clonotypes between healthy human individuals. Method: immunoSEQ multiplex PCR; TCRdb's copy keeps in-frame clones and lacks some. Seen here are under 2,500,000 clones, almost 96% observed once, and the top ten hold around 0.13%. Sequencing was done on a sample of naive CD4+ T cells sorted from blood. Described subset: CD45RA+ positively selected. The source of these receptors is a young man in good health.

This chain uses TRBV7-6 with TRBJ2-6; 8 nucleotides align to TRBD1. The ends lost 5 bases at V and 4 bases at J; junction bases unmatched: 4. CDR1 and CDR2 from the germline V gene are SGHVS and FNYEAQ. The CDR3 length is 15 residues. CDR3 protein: CASSGQGSGANVLTF. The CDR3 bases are TGTGCCAGCAGCGGACAGGGTTCCGGGGCCAACGTCCTGACTTTC.

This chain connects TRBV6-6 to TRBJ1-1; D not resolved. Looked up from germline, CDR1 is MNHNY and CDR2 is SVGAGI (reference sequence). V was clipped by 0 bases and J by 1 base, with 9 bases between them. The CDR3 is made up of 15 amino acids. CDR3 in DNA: TGTGCCAGCAGTTACTCGCAGCCCCCGAACACTGAAGCTTTCTTT. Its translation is CASSYSQPPNTEAFF.

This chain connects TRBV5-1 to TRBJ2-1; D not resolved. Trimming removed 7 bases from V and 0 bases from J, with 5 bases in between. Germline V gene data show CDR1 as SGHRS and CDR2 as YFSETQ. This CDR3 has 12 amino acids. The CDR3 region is CASRRSYNEQFF. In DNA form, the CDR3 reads TGCGCCAGCCGTCGCTCCTACAATGAGCAGTTCTTC.

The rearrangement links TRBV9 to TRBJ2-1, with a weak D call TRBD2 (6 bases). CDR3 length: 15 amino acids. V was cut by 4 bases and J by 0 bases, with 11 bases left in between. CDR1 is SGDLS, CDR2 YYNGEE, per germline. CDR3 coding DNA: TGTGCCAGCAGCCCGGAGGGGAGCTCCTACAATGAGCAGTTCTTC. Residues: CASSPEGSSYNEQFF.

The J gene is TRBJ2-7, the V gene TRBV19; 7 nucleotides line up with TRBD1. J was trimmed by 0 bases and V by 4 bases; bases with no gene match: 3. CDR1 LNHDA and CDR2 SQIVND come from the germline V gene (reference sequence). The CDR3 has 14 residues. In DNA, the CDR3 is TGTGCCAGTAGTAAAGGACAGGCCTCCTACGAGCAGTACTTC. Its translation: CASSKGQASYEQYF. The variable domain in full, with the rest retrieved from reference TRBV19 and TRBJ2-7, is DGGITQSPKYLFRKEGQNVTLSCEQNLNHDAMYWYRQDPGQGLRLIYYSQIVNDFQKGDIAEGYSVSREKKESFPLTVTSAQKNPTAFYLCASSKGQASYEQYFGPGTRLTVT.

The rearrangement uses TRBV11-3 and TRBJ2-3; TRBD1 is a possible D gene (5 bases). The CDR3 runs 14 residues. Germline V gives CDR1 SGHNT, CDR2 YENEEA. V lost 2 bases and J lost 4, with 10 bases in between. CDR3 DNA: TGTGCCAGCAGCTTATATGGGGCGGCAGATACGCAGTATTTT. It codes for CASSLYGAADTQYF.

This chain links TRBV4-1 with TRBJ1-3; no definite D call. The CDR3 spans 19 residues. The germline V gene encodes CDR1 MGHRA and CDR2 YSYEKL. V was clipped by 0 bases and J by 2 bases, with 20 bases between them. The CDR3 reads CASSQDRATTILTGNTIYF. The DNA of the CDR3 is TGCGCCAGCAGCCAAGACCGGGCCACTACTATCCTAACTGGAAACACCATATATTTT.

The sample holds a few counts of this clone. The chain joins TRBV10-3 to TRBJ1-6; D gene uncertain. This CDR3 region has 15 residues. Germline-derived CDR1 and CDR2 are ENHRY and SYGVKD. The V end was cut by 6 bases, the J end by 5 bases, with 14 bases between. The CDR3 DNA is TGTGCCATCAGGGACCCCTCCTGGGATAATTCACCCCTCCACTTT. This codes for CAIRDPSWDNSPLHF.

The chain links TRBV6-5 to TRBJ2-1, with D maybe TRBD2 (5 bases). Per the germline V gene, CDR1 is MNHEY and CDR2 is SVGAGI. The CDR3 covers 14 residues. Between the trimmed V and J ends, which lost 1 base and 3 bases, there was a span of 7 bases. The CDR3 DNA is TGTGCCAGCAGTTACTACCGGGACTACAATGAGCAGTTCTTC. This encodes CASSYYRDYNEQFF.

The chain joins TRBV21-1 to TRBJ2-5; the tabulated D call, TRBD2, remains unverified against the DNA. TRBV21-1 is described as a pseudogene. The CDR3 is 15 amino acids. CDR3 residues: CASSNKGGNQETQYF. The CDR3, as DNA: TGTGCCAGCAGCAATAAGGGAGGAAACCAAGAGACCCAGTACTTC.

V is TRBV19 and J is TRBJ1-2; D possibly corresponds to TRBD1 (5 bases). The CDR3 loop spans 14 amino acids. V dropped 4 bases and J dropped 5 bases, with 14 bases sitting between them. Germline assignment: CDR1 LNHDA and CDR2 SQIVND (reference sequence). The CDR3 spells CASSRPGKDYGYTF. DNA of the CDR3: TGTGCCAGTAGTAGGCCAGGGAAAGATTATGGCTACACCTTC.

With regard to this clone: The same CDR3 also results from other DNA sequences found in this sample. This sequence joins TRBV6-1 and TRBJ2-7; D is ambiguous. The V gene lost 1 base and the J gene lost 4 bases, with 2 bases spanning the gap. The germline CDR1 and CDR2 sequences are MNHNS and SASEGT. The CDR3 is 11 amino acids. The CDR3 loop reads CASSEGYEQYF. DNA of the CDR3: TGTGCCAGCAGTGAAGGGTACGAGCAGTACTTC.

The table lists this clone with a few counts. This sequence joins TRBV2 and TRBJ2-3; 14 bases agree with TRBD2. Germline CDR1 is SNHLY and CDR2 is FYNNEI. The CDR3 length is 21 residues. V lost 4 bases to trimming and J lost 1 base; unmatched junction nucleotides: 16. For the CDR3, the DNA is TGTGCCAGCAGTGTGATCGAGGGACTAGCGGGAGTCCTGAGAGGCACAGATACGCAGTATTTT. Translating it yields CASSVIEGLAGVLRGTDTQYF.

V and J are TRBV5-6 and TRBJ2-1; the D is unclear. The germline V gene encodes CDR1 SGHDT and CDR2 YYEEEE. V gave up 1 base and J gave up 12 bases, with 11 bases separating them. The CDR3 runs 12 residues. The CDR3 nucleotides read TGTGCCAGCAGCTTGTCCCATGGGATGCAGTTCTTC. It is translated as CASSLSHGMQFF.

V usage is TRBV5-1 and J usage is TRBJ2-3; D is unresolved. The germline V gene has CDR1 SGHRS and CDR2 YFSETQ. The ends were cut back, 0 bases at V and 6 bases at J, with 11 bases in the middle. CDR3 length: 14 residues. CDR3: CASSLEGRMDTQYF. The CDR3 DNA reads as TGCGCCAGCAGCTTGGAGGGCAGGATGGATACGCAGTATTTT.

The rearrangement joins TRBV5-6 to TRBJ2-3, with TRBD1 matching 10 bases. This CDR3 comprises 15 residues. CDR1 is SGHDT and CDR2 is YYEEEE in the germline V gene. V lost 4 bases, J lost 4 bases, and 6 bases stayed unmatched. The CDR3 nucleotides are TGTGCCAGCAGCGGGGGACAGGGGCGTTCAGATACGCAGTATTTT. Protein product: CASSGGQGRSDTQYF.

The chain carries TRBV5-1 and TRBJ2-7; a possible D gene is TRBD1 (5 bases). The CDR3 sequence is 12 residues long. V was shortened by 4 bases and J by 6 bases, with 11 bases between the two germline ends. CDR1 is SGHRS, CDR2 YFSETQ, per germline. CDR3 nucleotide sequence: TGCGCCAGCAGCCAGGGCTTTGGCGAGCAGTACTTC. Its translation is CASSQGFGEQYF.

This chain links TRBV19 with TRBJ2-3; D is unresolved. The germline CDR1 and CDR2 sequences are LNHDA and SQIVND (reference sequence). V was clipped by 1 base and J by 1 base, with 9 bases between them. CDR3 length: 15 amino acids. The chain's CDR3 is CASSIGRTGTDTQYF. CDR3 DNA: TGTGCCAGTAGTATAGGGCGGACGGGCACAGATACGCAGTATTTT.

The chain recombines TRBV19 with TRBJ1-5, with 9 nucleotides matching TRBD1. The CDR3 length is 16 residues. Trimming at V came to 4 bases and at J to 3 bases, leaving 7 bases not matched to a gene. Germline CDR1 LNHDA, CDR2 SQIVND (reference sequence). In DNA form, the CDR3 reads TGTGCCAGTAGTAGCCTGGGACAGGGAGACAATCAGCCCCAGCATTTT. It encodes CASSSLGQGDNQPQHF. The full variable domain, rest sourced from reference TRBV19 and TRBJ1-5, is DGGITQSPKYLFRKEGQNVTLSCEQNLNHDAMYWYRQDPGQGLRLIYYSQIVNDFQKGDIAEGYSVSREKKESFPLTVTSAQKNPTAFYLCASSSLGQGDNQPQHFGDGTRLSIL.

The CDR3, as DNA: TGCGCCAGCAGCTTCCGGGACTTTACTGAAAAACTGTTTTTT. Translated: CASSFRDFTEKLFF. The chain employs TRBV5-1 and TRBJ1-4, with D perhaps matching TRBD1 (5 bases). V lost 2 bases and J lost 7, with 12 bases in between. This CDR3 region has 14 residues. Germline CDR1 reads SGHRS; CDR2 reads YFSETQ.

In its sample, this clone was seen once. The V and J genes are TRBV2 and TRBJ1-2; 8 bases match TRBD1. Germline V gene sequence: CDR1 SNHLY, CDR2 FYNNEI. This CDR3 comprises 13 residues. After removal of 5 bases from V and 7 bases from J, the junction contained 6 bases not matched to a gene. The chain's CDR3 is CASSRGQGSGYTF. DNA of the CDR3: TGTGCCAGCAGTCGAGGACAGGGAAGTGGCTACACCTTC.

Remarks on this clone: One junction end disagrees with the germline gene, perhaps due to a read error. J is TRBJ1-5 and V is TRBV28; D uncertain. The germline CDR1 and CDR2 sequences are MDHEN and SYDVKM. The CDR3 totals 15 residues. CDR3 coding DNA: TGTGTCAGCAGTTTTTCTCGGACTATGAGTCAGCCCCAGCATTTT. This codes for CVSSFSRTMSQPQHF.

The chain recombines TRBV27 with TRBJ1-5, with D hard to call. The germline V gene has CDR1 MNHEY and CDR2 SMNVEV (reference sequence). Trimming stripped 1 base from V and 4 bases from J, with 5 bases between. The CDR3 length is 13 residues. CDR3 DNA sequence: TGTGCCAGCAGTTTATACTTTAATCAGCCCCAGCATTTT. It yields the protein CASSLYFNQPQHF.

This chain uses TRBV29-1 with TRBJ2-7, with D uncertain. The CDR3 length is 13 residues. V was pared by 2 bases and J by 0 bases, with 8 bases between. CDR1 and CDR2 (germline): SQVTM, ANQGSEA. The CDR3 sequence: CSVERTGSYEQYF. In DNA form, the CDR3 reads TGCAGCGTTGAACGAACCGGCTCCTACGAGCAGTACTTC.

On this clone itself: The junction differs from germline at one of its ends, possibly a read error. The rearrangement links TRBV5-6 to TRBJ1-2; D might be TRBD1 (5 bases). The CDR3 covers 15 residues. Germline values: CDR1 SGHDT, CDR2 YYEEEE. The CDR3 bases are TGTGCCAGCACCTTGAAGGGGCTCACTAACTATGGCTACACCTTC. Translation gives CASTLKGLTNYGYTF.